The clone carrying this TCR beta chain has ten or more counts. The time point here: longitudinal time-point 1 (baseline). A total of 2 million PBMCs stored at -80 degrees C provided the unsorted libraries. This sample was included in a study of neurological immune-mediated disorders. Over 170 million TCR-beta sequences from 15-18 subjects came from every sequencing run. TCRdb independently ran MiXCR on the 5' RACE reads; one entry per CDR3 protein. Of 67,000 or so distinct CDR3 sequences in the sample, roughly 13% were seen once. The sequencing input was PBMCs. This receptor was obtained from a female donor with HTLV-1-associated myelopathy (HAM/TSP).

The CDR3 DNA reads TGCGCCAGCAGCCAAGAGTGGGCAGGGGGTCAGCCCCAGCATTTT. This gives the protein CASSQEWAGGQPQHF. The chain employs TRBV4-1 and TRBJ1-5, with 7 bases aligning to TRBD1. Germline V gene sequence: CDR1 MGHRA, CDR2 YSYEKL. Trimming cost V 0 bases and J 6 bases; bases outside gene matches: 5. The length of the CDR3 is 15 residues.